Sequencing of this TCR beta chain was carried out in a study of blood T cell repertoires in COVID-19. About the research overall: Sources were T cells, B-cell-depleted T cells, or PBMCs; the material itself was cDNA or gDNA.

Assay: immunoSEQ multiplex PCR; the TCRdb copy retains only in-frame clones and omits some. The sample lists roughly 230,000 clones; 70% to 85% were seen once. The CDR3 loop spans 15 amino acids. V and J are TRBV21-1 and TRBJ1-2; TRBD1 is taken as the D call from the table, unchecked against the DNA. TRBV21-1 is designated a pseudogene. The source of this sequence is a woman aged 60-70 years who had recovered from COVID-19. Sequenced sample: PBMCs or T cells enriched from blood (not recorded which). The CDR3 is CASSPDLGASYGYTF. CDR3 sequence (DNA): TGTGCCAGCAGCCCGGATTTAGGGGCTTCTTATGGCTACACCTTC.